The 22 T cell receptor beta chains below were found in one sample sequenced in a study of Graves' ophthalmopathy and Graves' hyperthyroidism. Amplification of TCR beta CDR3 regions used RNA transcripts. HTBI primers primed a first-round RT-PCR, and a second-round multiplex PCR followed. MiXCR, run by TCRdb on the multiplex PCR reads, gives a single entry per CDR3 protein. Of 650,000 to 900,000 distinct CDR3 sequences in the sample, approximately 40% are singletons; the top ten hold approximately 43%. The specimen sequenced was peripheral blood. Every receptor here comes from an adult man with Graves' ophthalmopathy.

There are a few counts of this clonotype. The CDR3 protein is CASSQQGASFYEQYF. CDR3 sequence (DNA): TGTGCCAGCAGTCAACAGGGGGCGAGTTTCTACGAGCAGTACTTC. V is TRBV11-1 and J is TRBJ2-7, with 9 positions matching TRBD1. There are 15 residues in the CDR3. With V trimmed by 6 bases and J by 3 bases, 9 bases remained unmatched. Germline CDR1 reads SGHAT; CDR2 reads FQDESV (reference sequence).

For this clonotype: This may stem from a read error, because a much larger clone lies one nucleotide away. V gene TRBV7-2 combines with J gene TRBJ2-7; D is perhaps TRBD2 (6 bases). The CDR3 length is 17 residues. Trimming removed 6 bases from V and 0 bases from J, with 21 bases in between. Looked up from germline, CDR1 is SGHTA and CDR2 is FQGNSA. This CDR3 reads CASSVALPGLSSYEQYF. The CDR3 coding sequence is TGTGCCAGCAGTGTAGCGCTTCCGGGACTGAGCTCCTACGAGCAGTACTTC.

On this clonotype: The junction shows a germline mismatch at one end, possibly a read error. The CDR3 here is CASSVGSANYGYAF. CDR3 DNA sequence: TGTGCCAGCAGCGTGGGGTCGGCTAACTATGGCTACGCCTTC. This chain connects TRBV9 to TRBJ1-2; D not resolved. The CDR3 is 14 amino acids. Looked up from germline, CDR1 is SGDLS and CDR2 is YYNGEE.

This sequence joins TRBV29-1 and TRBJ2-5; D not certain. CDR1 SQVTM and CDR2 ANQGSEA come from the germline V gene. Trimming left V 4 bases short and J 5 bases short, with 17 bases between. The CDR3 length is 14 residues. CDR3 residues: CSVGPTLGWETQYF. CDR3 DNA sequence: TGCAGCGTTGGCCCCACATTGGGTTGGGAGACCCAGTACTTC.

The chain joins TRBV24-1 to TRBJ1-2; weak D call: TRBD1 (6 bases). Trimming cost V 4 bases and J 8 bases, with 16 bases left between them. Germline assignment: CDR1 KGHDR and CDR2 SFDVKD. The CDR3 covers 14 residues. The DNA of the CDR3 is TGTGCCACCAGTGAGCCGCCGGGACACAACGGCTACACCTTC. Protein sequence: CATSEPPGHNGYTF.

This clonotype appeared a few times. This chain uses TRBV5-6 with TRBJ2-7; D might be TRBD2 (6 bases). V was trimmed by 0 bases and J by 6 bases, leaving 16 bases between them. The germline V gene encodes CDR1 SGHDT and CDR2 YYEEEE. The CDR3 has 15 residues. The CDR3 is CASSLGLEGFVEQYF. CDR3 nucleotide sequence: TGTGCCAGCAGCTTGGGATTGGAGGGGTTTGTCGAGCAGTACTTC.

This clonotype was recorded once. The CDR3 region has the DNA TGTGCCAGCAGGCACGGGCAGTCGTATGGCTACACCATATATTTT. Amino acid sequence: CASRHGQSYGYTIYF. The V call is TRBV7-9, the J call TRBJ1-3; no clear D. Germline CDR1 and CDR2: SEHNR and FQNEAQ (reference sequence). This CDR3 region has 15 residues. Deletions cut 6 bases from V and 8 bases from J, with 20 bases between.

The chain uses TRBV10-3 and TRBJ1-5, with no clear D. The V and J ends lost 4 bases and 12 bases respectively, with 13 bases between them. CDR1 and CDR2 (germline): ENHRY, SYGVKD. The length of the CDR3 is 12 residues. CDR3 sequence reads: CAISGAREGQHF. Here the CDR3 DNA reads TGTGCCATCAGTGGAGCGCGGGAGGGCCAGCATTTT.

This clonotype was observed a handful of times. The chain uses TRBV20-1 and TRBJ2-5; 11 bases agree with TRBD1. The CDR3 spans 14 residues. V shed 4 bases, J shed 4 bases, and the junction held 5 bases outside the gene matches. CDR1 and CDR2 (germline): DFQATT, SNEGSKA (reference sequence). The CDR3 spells CSATPGQGVETQYF. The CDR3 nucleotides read TGCAGTGCTACCCCGGGACAGGGGGTAGAGACCCAGTACTTC.

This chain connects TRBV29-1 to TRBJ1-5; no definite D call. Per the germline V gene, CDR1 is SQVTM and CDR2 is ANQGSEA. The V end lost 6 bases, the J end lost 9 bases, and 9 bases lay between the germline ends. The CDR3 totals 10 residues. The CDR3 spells CSVGRGPQHF. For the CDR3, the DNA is TGCAGCGTCGGACGAGGGCCCCAGCATTTT.

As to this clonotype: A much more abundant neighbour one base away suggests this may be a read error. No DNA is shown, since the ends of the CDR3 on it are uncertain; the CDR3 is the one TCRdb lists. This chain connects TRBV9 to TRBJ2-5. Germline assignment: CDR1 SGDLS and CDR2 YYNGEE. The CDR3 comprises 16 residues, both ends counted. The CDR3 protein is CASSVATGSSQETQHF.

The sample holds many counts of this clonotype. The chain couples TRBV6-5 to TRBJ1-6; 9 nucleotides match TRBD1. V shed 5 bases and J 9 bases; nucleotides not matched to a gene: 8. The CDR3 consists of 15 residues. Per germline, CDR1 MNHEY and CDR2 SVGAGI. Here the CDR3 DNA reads TGTGCCAGCAGTCTCGGGACAGGGACAGGTTCACCCCTCCACTTT. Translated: CASSLGTGTGSPLHF.

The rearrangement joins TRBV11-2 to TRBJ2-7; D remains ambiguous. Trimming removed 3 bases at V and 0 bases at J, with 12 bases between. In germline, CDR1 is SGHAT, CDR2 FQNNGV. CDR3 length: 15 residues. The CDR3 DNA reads TGTGCCAGCAGCTTGGTAGGTGTTCCCTCCTACGAGCAGTACTTC. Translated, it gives CASSLVGVPSYEQYF. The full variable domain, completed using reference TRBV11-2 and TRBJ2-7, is EAGVAQSPRYKIIEKRQSVAFWCNPISGHATLYWYQQILGQGPKLLIQFQNNGVVDDSQLPKDRFSAERLKGVDSTLKIQPAKLEDSAVYLCASSLVGVPSYEQYFGPGTRLTVT.

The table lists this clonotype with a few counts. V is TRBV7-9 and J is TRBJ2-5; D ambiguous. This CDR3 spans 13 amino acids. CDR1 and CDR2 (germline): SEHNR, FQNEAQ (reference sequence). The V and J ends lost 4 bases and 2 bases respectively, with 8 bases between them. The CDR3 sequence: CASSYRQQETQYF. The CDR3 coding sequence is TGTGCCAGCAGCTATCGACAACAAGAGACCCAGTACTTC. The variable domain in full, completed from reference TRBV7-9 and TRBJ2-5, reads DTGVSQNPRHKITKRGQNVTFRCDPISEHNRLYWYRQTLGQGPEFLTYFQNEAQLEKSRLLSDRFSAERPKGSFSTLEIQRTEQGDSAMYLCASSYRQQETQYFGPGTRLLVL.

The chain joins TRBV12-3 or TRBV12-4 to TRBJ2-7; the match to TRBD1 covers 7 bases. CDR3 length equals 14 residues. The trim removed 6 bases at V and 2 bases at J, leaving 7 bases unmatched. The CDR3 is CASSDRVLTYEQYF. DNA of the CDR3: TGTGCCAGCAGCGACAGGGTATTAACCTACGAGCAGTACTTC.

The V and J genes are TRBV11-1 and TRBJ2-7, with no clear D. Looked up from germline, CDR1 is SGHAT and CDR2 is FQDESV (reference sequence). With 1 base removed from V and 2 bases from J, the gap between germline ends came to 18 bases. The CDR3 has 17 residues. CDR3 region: CASSLVTSEKRPYEQYF. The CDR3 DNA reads TGTGCCAGCAGCTTAGTCACCAGCGAGAAGCGACCCTACGAGCAGTACTTC.

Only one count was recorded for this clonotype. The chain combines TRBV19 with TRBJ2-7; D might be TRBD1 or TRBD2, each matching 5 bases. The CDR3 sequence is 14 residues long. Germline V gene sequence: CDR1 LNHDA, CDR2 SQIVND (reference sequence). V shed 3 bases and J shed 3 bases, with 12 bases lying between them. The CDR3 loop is CASSMGPTSYEQYF. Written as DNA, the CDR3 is TGTGCCAGTAGTATGGGACCGACCAGCTACGAGCAGTACTTC.

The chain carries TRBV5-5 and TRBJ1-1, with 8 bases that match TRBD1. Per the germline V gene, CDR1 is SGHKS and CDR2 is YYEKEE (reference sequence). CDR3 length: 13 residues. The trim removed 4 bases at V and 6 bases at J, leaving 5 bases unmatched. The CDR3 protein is CASSPRGLAEAFF. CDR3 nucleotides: TGTGCCAGCAGCCCCAGGGGGCTCGCTGAAGCTTTCTTT.

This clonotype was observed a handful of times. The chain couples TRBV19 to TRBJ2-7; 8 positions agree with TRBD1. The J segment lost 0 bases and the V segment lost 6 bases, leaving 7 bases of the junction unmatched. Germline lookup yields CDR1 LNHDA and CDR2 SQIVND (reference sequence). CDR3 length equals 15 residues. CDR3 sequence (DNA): TGTGCCAGTAGGTCCAGGGGGCGATCCTCCTACGAGCAGTACTTC. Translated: CASRSRGRSSYEQYF.

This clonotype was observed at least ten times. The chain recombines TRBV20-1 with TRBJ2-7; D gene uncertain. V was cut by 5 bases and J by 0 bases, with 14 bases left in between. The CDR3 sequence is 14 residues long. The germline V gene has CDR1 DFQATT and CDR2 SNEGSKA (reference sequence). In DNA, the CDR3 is TGCAGTGCTCCCCGCCTTCTGGGCTCCTACGAGCAGTACTTC. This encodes CSAPRLLGSYEQYF.

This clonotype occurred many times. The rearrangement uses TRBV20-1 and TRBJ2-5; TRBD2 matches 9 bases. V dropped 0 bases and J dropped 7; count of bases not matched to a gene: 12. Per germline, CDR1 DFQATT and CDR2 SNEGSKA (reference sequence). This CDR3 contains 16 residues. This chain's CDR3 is CSARDSASGAWGTQYF. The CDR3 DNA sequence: TGCAGTGCTAGAGACAGTGCTAGCGGGGCCTGGGGGACCCAGTACTTC.

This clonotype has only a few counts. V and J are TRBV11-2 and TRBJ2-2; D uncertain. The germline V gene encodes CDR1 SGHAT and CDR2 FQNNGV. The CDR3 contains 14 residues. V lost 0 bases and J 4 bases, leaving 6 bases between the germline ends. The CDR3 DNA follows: TGTGCCAGCAGCTTAGAAATAGTCACCGGGGAGCTGTTTTTT. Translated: CASSLEIVTGELFF.